The 6 T cell receptor beta chains given below trace back to one sample, sequenced in a study of T cells after yellow fever vaccination. MiXCR, applied by TCRdb to the 5' RACE reads, yields one record per CDR3 protein. This sample carries a few hundred thousand distinct CDR3 sequences, roughly 3.3% of them seen once, and the ten largest clones take approximately 3.5%. Source: CD4+ T cells sorted from PBMCs, taken 10 days after the yellow fever booster vaccination. The receptors come from a man aged 18 to 29 who received the YFV17D yellow fever vaccine.

This clonotype was seen only a few times. This rearrangement joins TRBV5-1 to TRBJ2-7, with TRBD2 identical over 7 bases. The CDR3 is 15 amino acids. Looked up from germline, CDR1 is SGHRS and CDR2 is YFSETQ. The V gene end was trimmed by 4 bases and the J gene end by 4 bases; junction bases not matched to a gene: 11. The CDR3, as DNA: TGCGCCAGCAGCCGAACCGGGGAAGCGGGATACGAGCAGTACTTC. Translated: CASSRTGEAGYEQYF.

This clonotype was observed at least ten times. This chain uses TRBV7-8 with TRBJ1-3, with D possibly being TRBD1 (5 bases). Trimming removed 0 bases from V and 2 bases from J, with 8 bases in between. This CDR3 spans 15 amino acids. Germline V gene data show CDR1 as SGHVS and CDR2 as FQNEAQ. The CDR3 coding sequence is TGTGCCAGCAGCTTAGCCACAGGAGCTGGAAACACCATATATTTT. As protein: CASSLATGAGNTIYF.

The CDR3 coding sequence is TGCGCCAGCAGCTTGGGAGAGCTTGGAAACACCATATATTTT. Amino acids: CASSLGELGNTIYF. The V and J genes are TRBV5-1 and TRBJ1-3; D not certain. The CDR3 has 14 amino acids. The germline V gene has CDR1 SGHRS and CDR2 YFSETQ. V lost 0 bases, J lost 3 bases, and 7 bases lay in between.

There are many counts of this clonotype. This chain connects TRBV11-2 to TRBJ2-7, with D unresolved. Between the trimmed V and J ends, which lost 5 bases and 0 bases, there was a span of 11 bases. Looked up from germline, CDR1 is SGHAT and CDR2 is FQNNGV. This CDR3 contains 14 residues. CDR3 protein: CASSPTTASYEQYF. The CDR3 DNA reads as TGTGCCAGCAGCCCAACCACTGCCTCCTACGAGCAGTACTTC. The complete variable domain, with remaining parts taken from reference TRBV11-2 and TRBJ2-7, reads EAGVAQSPRYKIIEKRQSVAFWCNPISGHATLYWYQQILGQGPKLLIQFQNNGVVDDSQLPKDRFSAERLKGVDSTLKIQPAKLEDSAVYLCASSPTTASYEQYFGPGTRLTVT.

The table lists this clonotype with many counts. The J gene is TRBJ1-6, the V gene TRBV11-2; 7 bases align to TRBD1. CDR1 and CDR2 (germline): SGHAT, FQNNGV. Losses at the gene ends were 4 bases for V and 10 bases for J; bases not matched to a gene: 7. This CDR3 has 14 amino acids. The CDR3 DNA follows: TGTGCCAGCAGCTACGACAGGGTTCGATCACCCCTCCACTTT. This codes for CASSYDRVRSPLHF.

The chain recombines TRBV5-6 with TRBJ2-3; D unclear. Germline V lookup: CDR1 SGHDT, CDR2 YYEEEE. The V end lost 0 bases, the J end lost 8 bases, and 4 bases lay between the germline ends. This CDR3 has 11 residues. The CDR3 sequence: CASSLAGTQYF. As DNA, the CDR3 is TGTGCCAGCAGCTTGGCTGGTACGCAGTATTTT.